This T cell receptor (beta chain) was retrieved from a study of CD8+ T cells in alopecia areata. Lesional scalp punch biopsies and peripheral blood were collected from alopecia areata patients. Using a FACSAria, the CD4+ and CD8+ T cells were sorted from the PBMCs. This clone was recorded a few times. Sequencing used cDNA as its template, made by extracting RNA and reverse transcribing it. The assay was immunoSEQ multiplex PCR, and TCRdb's table has in-frame clones only and misses some. In the table there are approximately 180,000 clones, 50% to 70% of which are singletons. The receptor's source is a human donor with alopecia areata. This material consisted of CD4+ T cells sorted from blood, taken at week 0.

The CDR3 DNA sequence: TGTGCCAGCAGACTGACAGGCCCCTCTGCCGAGCAGTACTTC. Protein sequence: CASRLTGPSAEQYF. The rearrangement uses TRBV5-6 and TRBJ2-5, with D perhaps matching TRBD1 (6 bases). The J call may be wrong; the DNA end is better matched by TRBJ2-7. This CDR3 spans 14 amino acids. Per the germline V gene, CDR1 is SGHDT and CDR2 is YYEEEE.